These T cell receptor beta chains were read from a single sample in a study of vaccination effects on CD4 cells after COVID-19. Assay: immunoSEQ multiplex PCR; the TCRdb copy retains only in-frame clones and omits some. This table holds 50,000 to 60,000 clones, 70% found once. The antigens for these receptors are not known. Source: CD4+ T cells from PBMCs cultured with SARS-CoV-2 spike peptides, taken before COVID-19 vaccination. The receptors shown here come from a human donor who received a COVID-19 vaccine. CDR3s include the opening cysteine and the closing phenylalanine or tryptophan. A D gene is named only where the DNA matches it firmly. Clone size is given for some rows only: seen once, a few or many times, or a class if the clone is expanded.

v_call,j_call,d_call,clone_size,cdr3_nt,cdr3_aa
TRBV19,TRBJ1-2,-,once,TGTGCCAGTCAAGACAACTTAGCTAACTATGGCTACACCTTC,CASQDNLANYGYTF
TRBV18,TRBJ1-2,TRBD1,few,TGTGCCAGCTCACCCCAGGGGGGCTATGGCTACACCTTC,CASSPQGGYGYTF
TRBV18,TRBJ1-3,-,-,TGTGCCAGCTCACGAGAACCAGGAAACACCATATATTTT,CASSREPGNTIYF
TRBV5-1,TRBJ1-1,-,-,TGCGCCAGCAGCTTGGCGAGTCGGGGCCTCACTGAAGCTTTCTTT,CASSLASRGLTEAFF
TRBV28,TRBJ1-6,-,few,TGTGCCAGCAGTTTAGGCGTTAGTCTTTATAATTCACCCCTCCACTTT,CASSLGVSLYNSPLHF
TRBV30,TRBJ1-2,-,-,TGTGCCTGGAGTGGGGGGGGCTACACCTTC,CAWSGGGYTF
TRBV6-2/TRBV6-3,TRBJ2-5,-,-,TGTGCCAGCAGTTACGGTCTGGCCCAGACCCAGTACTTC,CASSYGLAQTQYF
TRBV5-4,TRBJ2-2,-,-,TGTGCCAGCAGCCTACAGGGTCCGAGCACCGGGGAGCTGTTTTTT,CASSLQGPSTGELFF
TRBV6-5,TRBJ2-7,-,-,TGTGCCAGCAACATGGACGTTGGCTACGAGCAGTACTTC,CASNMDVGYEQYF
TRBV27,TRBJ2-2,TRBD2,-,TGTGCCAGCAGTTCACTAGCGGGAACCACCGGGGAGCTGTTTTTT,CASSSLAGTTGELFF
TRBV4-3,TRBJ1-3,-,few,TGCGCCAGCAGCCAGGGCTTTGGAAACACCATATATTTT,CASSQGFGNTIYF
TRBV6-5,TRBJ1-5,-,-,TGTGCCAGCAGTTACTCGTCAACAGGGAGAGGTCAGCCCCAGCATTTT,CASSYSSTGRGQPQHF
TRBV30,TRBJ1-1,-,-,TGTGCCTGGAGTCACAAAGGGAACACTGAAGCTTTCTTT,CAWSHKGNTEAFF
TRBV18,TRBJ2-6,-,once,TGTGCCAGCTCACCACCTGGTGGGGCCAACGTCCTGACTTTC,CASSPPGGANVLTF
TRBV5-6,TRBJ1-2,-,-,TGTGCCAGCAGCCCCCTATTTGGGGGGCGCCATAACTATGGCTACACCTTC,CASSPLFGGRHNYGYTF
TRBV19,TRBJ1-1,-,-,TGTGCCAGTAGCCCATGGACACCGCCTATGAACACTGAAGCTTTCTTT,CASSPWTPPMNTEAFF
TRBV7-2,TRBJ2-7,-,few,TGTGCCAGCAGCTCCCCTCTGGGGACCTACGAGCAGTACTTC,CASSSPLGTYEQYF
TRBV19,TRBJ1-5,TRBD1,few,TGTGCCAGTAGAAAGACAGGGGTTGGTAGTCCCCAGCATTTT,CASRKTGVGSPQHF
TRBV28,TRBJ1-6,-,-,TGTGCCAGCAGTTTAGTGTACAGAAACTCACCCCTCCACTTT,CASSLVYRNSPLHF
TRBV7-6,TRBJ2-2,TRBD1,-,TGTGCCAGCAGGACCCAGGGACAGCCGAACACCGGGGAGCTGTTTTTT,CASRTQGQPNTGELFF
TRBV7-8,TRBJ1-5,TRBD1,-,TGTGCCAGCAGCGCACGGACAGGCTTCAATCAGCCCCAGCATTTT,CASSARTGFNQPQHF
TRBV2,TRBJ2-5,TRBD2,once,TGTGCCAGCAGGGGGGATCTAGCGGGGCAGACCCAGTACTTC,CASRGDLAGQTQYF
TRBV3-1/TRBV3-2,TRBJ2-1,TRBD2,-,TGTGCCAGCAGCCAAGGTAGCGGGAGCAGCTCCTACAATGAGCAGTTCTTC,CASSQGSGSSSYNEQFF
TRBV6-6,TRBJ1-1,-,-,TGTGCCAGCACCCCCTGGAAAGGCGGGACTGAAGCTTTCTTT,CASTPWKGGTEAFF
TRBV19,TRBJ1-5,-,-,TGTGCCAGTAGTATAGCCCGACAGCCCCAGCATTTT,CASSIARQPQHF
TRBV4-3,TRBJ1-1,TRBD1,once,TGCGCCAGCAGCCAAACAGGGGGCGCAAGGGAAGCTTTCTTT,CASSQTGGAREAFF
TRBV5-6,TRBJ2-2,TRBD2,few,TGTGCCAGCAGCTTCAGATCTAGCGGGACTAACACCGGGGAGCTGTTTTTT,CASSFRSSGTNTGELFF
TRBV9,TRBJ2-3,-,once,TGTGCCAGCAGCCCATCGAGCGGCCAATGGGATACGCAGTATTTT,CASSPSSGQWDTQYF
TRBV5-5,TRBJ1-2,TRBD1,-,TGTGCCAGCAGCCCGGGGGGACAGCCAAACTATGGCTACACCTTC,CASSPGGQPNYGYTF
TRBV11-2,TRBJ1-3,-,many,TGTGCCAGCAGCTTAGAGAGTGGAAACACCATATATTTT,CASSLESGNTIYF
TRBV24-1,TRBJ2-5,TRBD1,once,TGTGCCACCAGTGATCCACAGGGGGCTGGGGAGACCCAGTACTTC,CATSDPQGAGETQYF